This T cell receptor beta chain was identified during a study of blood T cells in healthy people across ages. General study findings and limits: Naive T cell percentage showed a strong correlation with TCR beta diversity.

With a J-beta primer mix and a sample-barcoded 5' primer, a second PCR ran about 7 to 11 cycles. Every molecule of cDNA carried a tag from a template-switch adaptor with 12 random nucleotides. TCRdb fed the 5' RACE reads into MiXCR, producing one record per CDR3 protein. Altogether more than 650,000 distinct CDR3 sequences are present, 20% to 30% being singletons, with the ten largest covering about 3%. The CDR3 runs to 16 residues. CDR1 and CDR2 from the germline V gene are KGHSH and LQKENI. Remarks on this clonotype: Its antigen is undetermined.

The same data also went into a second study, on T cells of mothers and their children. This second study notes: The study obtained over 8 million TCR beta CDR3 reads per mother and about 3 million per child.

The clonotype originates from a boy younger than 18 in good health. V and J are TRBV18 and TRBJ2-5; TRBD1 agrees at 7 bases. The last part of the DNA fits TRBJ2-7 better; the J call may be wrong. Sequenced sample: blood. The CDR3 DNA sequence: TGTGCCAGCTCACCACCACGCCAGGGGGATTCCTACGAGCAGTACTTC. The encoded protein is CASSPPRQGDSYEQYF.